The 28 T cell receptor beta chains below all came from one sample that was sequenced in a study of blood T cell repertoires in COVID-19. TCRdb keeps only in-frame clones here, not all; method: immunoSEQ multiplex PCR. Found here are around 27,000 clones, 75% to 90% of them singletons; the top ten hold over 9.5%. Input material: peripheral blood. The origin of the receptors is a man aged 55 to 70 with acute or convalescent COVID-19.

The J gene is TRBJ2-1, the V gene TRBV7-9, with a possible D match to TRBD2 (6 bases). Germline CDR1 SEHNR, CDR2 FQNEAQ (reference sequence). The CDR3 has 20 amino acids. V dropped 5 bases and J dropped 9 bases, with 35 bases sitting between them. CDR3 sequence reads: CASSILLAPVSSALPIEQFF. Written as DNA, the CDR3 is TGTGCCAGCAGCATTCTACTAGCCCCCGTGAGCTCTGCCTTACCCATTGAGCAGTTCTTC.

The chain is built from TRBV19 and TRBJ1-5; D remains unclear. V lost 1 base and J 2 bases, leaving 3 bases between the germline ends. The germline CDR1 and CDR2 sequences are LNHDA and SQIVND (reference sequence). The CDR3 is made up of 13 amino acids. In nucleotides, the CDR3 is TGTGCCAGTAGTATAGGCGGCAATCAGCCCCAGCATTTT. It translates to CASSIGGNQPQHF.

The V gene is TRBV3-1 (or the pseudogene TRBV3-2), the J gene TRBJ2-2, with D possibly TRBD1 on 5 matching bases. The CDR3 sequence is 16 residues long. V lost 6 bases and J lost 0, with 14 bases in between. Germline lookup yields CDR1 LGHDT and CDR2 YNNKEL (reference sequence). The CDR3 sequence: CASSRIRGTNTGELFF. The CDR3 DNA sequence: TGTGCCAGCAGTCGTATAAGGGGAACGAACACCGGGGAGCTGTTTTTT.

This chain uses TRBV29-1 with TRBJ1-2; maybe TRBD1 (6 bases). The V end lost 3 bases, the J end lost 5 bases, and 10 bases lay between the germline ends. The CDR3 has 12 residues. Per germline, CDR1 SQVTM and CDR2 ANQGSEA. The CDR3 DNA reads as TGCAGCGTTGACCTACAGGGTTATGGCTACACCTTC. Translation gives CSVDLQGYGYTF.

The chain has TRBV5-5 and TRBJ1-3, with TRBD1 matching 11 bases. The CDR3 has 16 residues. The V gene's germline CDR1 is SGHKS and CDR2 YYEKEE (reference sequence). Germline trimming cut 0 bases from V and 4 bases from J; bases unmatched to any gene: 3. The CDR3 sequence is CASSLGTGGSGNTIYF. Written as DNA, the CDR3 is TGTGCCAGCAGCTTGGGGACAGGGGGCTCGGGAAACACCATATATTTT. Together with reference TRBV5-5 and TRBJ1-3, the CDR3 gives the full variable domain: DAGVTQSPTHLIKTRGQQVTLRCSPISGHKSVSWYQQVLGQGPQFIFQYYEKEERGRGNFPDRFSARQFPNYSSELNVNALLLGDSALYLCASSLGTGGSGNTIYFGEGSWLTVV.

The CDR3 region is CASSEQLAGGQETQYF. In DNA, the CDR3 is TGCGCCAGCAGTGAGCAACTAGCGGGGGGCCAAGAGACCCAGTACTTC. V gene TRBV10-1 combines with J gene TRBJ2-5; 12 bases agree with TRBD2. Trimming took 2 bases from V and 1 from J; bases not matched to a gene: 2. Germline V lookup: CDR1 WNHNN, CDR2 SYGVQD (reference sequence). The CDR3 has 16 residues.

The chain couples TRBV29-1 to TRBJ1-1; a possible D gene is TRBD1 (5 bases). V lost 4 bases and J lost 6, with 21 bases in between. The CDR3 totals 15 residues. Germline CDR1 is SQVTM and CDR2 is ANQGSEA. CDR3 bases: TGCAGCGTTGGCCAGGGTGTAGATTCTACCGCTGAAGCTTTCTTT. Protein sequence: CSVGQGVDSTAEAFF.

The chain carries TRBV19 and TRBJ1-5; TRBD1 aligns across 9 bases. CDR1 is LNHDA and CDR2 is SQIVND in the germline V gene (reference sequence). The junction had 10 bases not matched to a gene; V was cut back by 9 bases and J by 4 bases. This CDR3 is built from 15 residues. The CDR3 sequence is CASRDREKRNQPQHF. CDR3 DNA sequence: TGTGCCAGCCGGGACAGGGAGAAAAGGAATCAGCCCCAGCATTTT.

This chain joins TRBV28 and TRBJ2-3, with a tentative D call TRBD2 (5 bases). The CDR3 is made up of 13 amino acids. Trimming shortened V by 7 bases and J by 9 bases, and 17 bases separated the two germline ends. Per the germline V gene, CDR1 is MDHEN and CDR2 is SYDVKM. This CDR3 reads CASTNIGVGTQYF. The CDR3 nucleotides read TGTGCCAGCACCAACATCGGGGTTGGCACGCAGTATTTT.

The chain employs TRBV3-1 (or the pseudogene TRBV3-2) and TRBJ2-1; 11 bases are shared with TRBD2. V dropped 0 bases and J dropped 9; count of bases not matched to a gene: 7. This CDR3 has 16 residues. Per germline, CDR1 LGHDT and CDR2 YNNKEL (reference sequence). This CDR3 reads CASSQDTSGSRLEQFF. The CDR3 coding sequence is TGTGCCAGCAGCCAAGACACTAGCGGGAGTCGTCTTGAGCAGTTCTTC.

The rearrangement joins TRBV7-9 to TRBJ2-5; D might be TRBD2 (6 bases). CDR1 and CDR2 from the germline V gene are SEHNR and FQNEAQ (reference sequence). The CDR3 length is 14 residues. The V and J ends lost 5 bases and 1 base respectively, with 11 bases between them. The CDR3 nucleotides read TGTGCCAGCAGCCCCCCCGGGGGCCAAGAGACCCAGTACTTC. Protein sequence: CASSPPGGQETQYF.

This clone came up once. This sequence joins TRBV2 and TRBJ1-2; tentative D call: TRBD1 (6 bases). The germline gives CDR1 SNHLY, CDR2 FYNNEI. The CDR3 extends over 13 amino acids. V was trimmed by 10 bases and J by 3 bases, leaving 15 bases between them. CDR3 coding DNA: TGTGCCACCTTGGACAGATTTGACTATGGCTACACCTTC. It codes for CATLDRFDYGYTF.

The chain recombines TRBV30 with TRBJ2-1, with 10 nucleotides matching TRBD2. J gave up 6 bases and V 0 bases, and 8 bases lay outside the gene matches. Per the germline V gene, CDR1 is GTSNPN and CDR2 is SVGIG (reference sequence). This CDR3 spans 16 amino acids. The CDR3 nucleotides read TGTGCCTGGAGTGTCCCGACTAGCGGGCGACCCAATGAGCAGTTCTTC. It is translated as CAWSVPTSGRPNEQFF. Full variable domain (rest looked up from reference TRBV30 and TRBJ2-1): SQTIHQWPATLVQPVGSPLSLECTVEGTSNPNLYWYRQAAGRGLQLLFYSVGIGQISSEVPQNLSASRPQDRQFILSSKKLLLSDSGFYLCAWSVPTSGRPNEQFFGPGTRLTVL.

CDR3 DNA sequence: TGTGCCAGCAGCCAAGGCAGGGGGCCGGGCAATCAGCCCCAGCATTTT. The encoded protein is CASSQGRGPGNQPQHF. V gene TRBV3-1 (or the pseudogene TRBV3-2) combines with J gene TRBJ1-5, with 8 bases fitting TRBD1. The length of the CDR3 is 16 residues. Germline lookup yields CDR1 LGHDT and CDR2 YNNKEL (reference sequence). V lost 1 base, J lost 2 bases, and 4 bases stayed unmatched.

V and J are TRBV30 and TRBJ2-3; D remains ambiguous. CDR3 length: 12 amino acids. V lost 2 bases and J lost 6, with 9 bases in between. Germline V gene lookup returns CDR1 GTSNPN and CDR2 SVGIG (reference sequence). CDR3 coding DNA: TGTGCCTGGAGTTCAGTCTTCGATACGCAGTATTTT. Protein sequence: CAWSSVFDTQYF. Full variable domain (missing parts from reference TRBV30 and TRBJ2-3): SQTIHQWPATLVQPVGSPLSLECTVEGTSNPNLYWYRQAAGRGLQLLFYSVGIGQISSEVPQNLSASRPQDRQFILSSKKLLLSDSGFYLCAWSSVFDTQYFGPGTRLTVL.

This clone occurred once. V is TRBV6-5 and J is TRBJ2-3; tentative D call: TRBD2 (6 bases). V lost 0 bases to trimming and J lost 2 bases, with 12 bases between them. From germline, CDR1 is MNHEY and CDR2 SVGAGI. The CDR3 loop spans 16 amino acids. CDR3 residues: CASSYSRVAATDTQYF. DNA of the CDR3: TGTGCCAGCAGTTACTCGCGGGTAGCGGCCACAGATACGCAGTATTTT.

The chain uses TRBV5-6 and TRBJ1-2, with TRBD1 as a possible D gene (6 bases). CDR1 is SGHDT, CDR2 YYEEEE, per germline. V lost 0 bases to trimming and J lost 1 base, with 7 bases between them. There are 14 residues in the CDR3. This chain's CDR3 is CASSLVDSNYGYTF. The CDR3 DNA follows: TGTGCCAGCAGCTTGGTGGACAGTAACTATGGCTACACCTTC.

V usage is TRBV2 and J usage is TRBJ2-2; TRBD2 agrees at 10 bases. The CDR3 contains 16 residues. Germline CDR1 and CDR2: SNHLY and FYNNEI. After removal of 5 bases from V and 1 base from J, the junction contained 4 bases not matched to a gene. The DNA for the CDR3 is TGTGCCAGCAGTAAGACTAGCGGGCTGAACACCGGGGAGCTGTTTTTT. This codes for CASSKTSGLNTGELFF. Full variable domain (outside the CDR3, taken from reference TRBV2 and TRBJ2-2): EPEVTQTPSHQVTQMGQEVILRCVPISNHLYFYWYRQILGQKVEFLVSFYNNEISEKSEIFDDQFSVERPDGSNFTLKIRSTKLEDSAMYFCASSKTSGLNTGELFFGEGSRLTVL.

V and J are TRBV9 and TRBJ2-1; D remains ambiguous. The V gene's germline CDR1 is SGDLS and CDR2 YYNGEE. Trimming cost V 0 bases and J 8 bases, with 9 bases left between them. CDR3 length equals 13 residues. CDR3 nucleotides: TGTGCCAGCAGCGTAGTTTTGGGCGATGAGCAGTTCTTC. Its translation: CASSVVLGDEQFF.

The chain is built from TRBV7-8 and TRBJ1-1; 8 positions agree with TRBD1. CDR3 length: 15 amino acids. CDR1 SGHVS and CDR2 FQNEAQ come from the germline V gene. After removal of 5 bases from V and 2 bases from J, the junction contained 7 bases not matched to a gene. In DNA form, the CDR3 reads TGTGCCAGCAGCCTCGGACAGGGCGGAAACACTGAAGCTTTCTTT. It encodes CASSLGQGGNTEAFF.

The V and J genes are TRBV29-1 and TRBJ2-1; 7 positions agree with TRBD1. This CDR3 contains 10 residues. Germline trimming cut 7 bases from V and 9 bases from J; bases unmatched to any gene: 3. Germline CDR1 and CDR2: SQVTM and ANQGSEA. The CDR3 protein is CSAYRGEQFF. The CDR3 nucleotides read TGCAGCGCCTACAGGGGTGAGCAGTTCTTC.

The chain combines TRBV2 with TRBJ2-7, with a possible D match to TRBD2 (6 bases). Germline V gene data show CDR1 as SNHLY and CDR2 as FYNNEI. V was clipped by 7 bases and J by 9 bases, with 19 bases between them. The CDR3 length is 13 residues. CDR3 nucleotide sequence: TGTGCCAGCAATCAGGAGGGCGCGCAGAGGCAGTACTTC. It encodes CASNQEGAQRQYF.

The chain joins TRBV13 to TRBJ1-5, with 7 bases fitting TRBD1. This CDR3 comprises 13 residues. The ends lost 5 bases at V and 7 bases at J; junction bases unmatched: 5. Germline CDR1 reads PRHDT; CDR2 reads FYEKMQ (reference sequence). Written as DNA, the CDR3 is TGTGCCAGCAGCCAGGGGGAGGCCCAGCCCCAGCATTTT. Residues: CASSQGEAQPQHF.

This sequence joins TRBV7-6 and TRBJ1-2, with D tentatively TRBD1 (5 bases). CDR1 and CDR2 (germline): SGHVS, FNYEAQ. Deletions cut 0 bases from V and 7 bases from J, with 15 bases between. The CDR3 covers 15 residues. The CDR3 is CASSLAGVRGSGYTF. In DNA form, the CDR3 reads TGTGCCAGCAGCTTAGCGGGTGTAAGGGGTTCTGGCTACACCTTC.

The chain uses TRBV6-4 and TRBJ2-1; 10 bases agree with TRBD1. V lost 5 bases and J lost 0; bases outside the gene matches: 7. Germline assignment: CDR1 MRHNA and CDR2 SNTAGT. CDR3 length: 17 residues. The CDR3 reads CASSKGQGFDSYNEQFF. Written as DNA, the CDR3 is TGTGCCAGCAGTAAGGGACAGGGGTTCGACTCCTACAATGAGCAGTTCTTC.

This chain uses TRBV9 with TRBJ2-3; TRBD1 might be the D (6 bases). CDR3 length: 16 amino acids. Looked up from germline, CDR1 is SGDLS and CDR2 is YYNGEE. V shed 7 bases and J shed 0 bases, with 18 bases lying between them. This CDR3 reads CASANTDRGSTDTQYF. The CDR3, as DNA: TGTGCCAGCGCTAATACTGATAGGGGGAGCACAGATACGCAGTATTTT.

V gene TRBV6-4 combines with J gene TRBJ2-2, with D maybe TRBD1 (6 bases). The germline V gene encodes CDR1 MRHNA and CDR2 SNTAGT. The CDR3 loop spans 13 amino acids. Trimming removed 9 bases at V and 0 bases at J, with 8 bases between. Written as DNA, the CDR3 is TGTGCCAGTGGGACAACGAACACCGGGGAGCTGTTTTTT. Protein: CASGTTNTGELFF.

Here the CDR3 DNA reads TGTGCCAGCAGTCTCCCTACCCTTATTCAGGGCAATCAGCCCCAGCATTTT. Translated, it gives CASSLPTLIQGNQPQHF. The genes are TRBV28 and TRBJ1-5; D gene uncertain. Germline V gene lookup returns CDR1 MDHEN and CDR2 SYDVKM. This CDR3 spans 17 amino acids. The V end lost 5 bases, the J end lost 2 bases, and 19 bases lay between the germline ends.